These 25 T cell receptor beta chains were all obtained from the same sample, sequenced in a study of shared clonotypes between healthy human individuals. Some clones are missing from TCRdb's copy, which holds only in-frame ones; the method was immunoSEQ multiplex PCR. Of about 2,200,000 clones in the sample, around 93% were seen once. Terminally differentiated effector memory CD45RA+ cells were left out of the naive CD8 fraction, which was CD45RO-negative and positively selected for CCR7. The specimen sequenced was naive CD8+ T cells from PBMCs. The receptors were sampled from a man aged 18 to 35 in good health. Some clones in this sample may be carry-over from other donors' samples.

This sequence joins TRBV9 and TRBJ1-2; TRBD1 is a possible D gene (5 bases). The CDR3 covers 14 residues. CDR1 SGDLS and CDR2 YYNGEE come from the germline V gene. V dropped 0 bases and J dropped 7 bases, with 13 bases sitting between them. CDR3 sequence: CASSVGSGLRGYTF. CDR3 coding DNA: TGTGCCAGCAGCGTAGGTTCAGGGTTACGTGGCTACACCTTC.

The rearrangement joins TRBV29-1 to TRBJ2-3; D perhaps matches TRBD2 (6 bases). V dropped 4 bases and J dropped 5 bases, with 19 bases sitting between them. Germline assignment: CDR1 SQVTM and CDR2 ANQGSEA. CDR3 size: 15 residues. The CDR3 DNA sequence: TGCAGCGTTGTCGGGCTAGCGCCCCTAGAAGATACGCAGTATTTT. Residues: CSVVGLAPLEDTQYF.

This clone occurred once. The sample has other DNA sequences that encode this CDR3 too. The chain employs TRBV28 and TRBJ1-1, with unresolved D. V was clipped by 2 bases and J by 4 bases, with 8 bases between them. Germline-derived CDR1 and CDR2 are MDHEN and SYDVKM. The CDR3 contains 13 residues. For the CDR3, the DNA is TGTGCCAGCAGTTTAACGAGGGTCACTGAAGCTTTCTTT. Translated: CASSLTRVTEAFF.

J is TRBJ1-2 and V is TRBV2; D is possibly TRBD1 (5 bases). The V end lost 9 bases, the J end lost 1 base, and 9 bases lay between the germline ends. CDR1 and CDR2 (germline): SNHLY, FYNNEI. CDR3 size: 12 residues. CDR3 loop: CASGGNNYGYTF. The CDR3 DNA reads as TGTGCCAGTGGGGGGAATAACTATGGCTACACCTTC.

The CDR3 nucleotides read TGTGCCAGCAGTTTAATTCCGGGGCCCCACTCCAACCGCCCGAAGGGAGCTTTCTTT. This codes for CASSLIPGPHSNRPKGAFF. The J gene is TRBJ1-1, the V gene TRBV28, with TRBD1 as a possible D gene (5 bases). CDR1 and CDR2 from the germline V gene are MDHEN and SYDVKM. The CDR3 is made up of 19 amino acids. Deletions cut 2 bases from V and 10 bases from J, with 32 bases between.

The chain combines TRBV7-6 with TRBJ2-5; D remains ambiguous. CDR1 is SGHVS, CDR2 FNYEAQ, per germline. Trimming removed 1 base from V and 5 bases from J, with 14 bases in between. The CDR3 spans 15 residues. CDR3 DNA: TGTGCCAGCAGCTTAGTTATGGGAACCACGGAGACCCAGTACTTC. It specifies CASSLVMGTTETQYF.

This sequence joins TRBV30 and TRBJ2-1; 7 positions match TRBD1. Per the germline V gene, CDR1 is GTSNPN and CDR2 is SVGIG (reference sequence). The CDR3 consists of 14 residues. V lost 2 bases and J lost 6; bases outside the gene matches: 7. This CDR3 is CAWSPGTAFNEQFF. The CDR3 nucleotides are TGTGCCTGGAGTCCCGGGACAGCCTTCAATGAGCAGTTCTTC.

This chain uses TRBV6-6 with TRBJ1-5; 8 nucleotides line up with TRBD1. The CDR3 totals 14 residues. Looked up from germline, CDR1 is MNHNY and CDR2 is SVGAGI (reference sequence). V trimming: 4 bases; J trimming: 7 bases; junction bases outside the gene matches: 6. CDR3 DNA: TGTGCCAGCAGTTCTGACAGGGGAGGGCAGCCCCAGCATTTT. Its translation: CASSSDRGGQPQHF.

This chain connects TRBV4-1 to TRBJ2-1; 8 nucleotides agree with TRBD2. Germline values: CDR1 MGHRA, CDR2 YSYEKL. V was clipped by 0 bases and J by 15 bases; unmatched bases: 13. The CDR3 extends over 15 amino acids. Here the CDR3 DNA reads TGCGCCAGCAGCCAAGATCCAGCGGGGGCCCCCGGGCTGTTCTTC. Protein: CASSQDPAGAPGLFF.

The V and J genes are TRBV11-2 and TRBJ2-1; 9 nucleotides agree with TRBD2. The length of the CDR3 is 14 residues. Germline trimming cut 1 base from V and 9 bases from J; bases unmatched to any gene: 4. Germline lookup yields CDR1 SGHAT and CDR2 FQNNGV. The DNA for the CDR3 is TGTGCCAGCAGCTTAGTAGCGGGAGTAAGTGAGCAGTTCTTC. Its protein is CASSLVAGVSEQFF.

This chain links TRBV9 with TRBJ2-7; perhaps TRBD1 as D (6 bases). Trimming took off 3 bases at V and 3 bases at J, with 10 bases between the two ends. The CDR3 has 13 residues. CDR1 and CDR2 (germline): SGDLS, YYNGEE. The CDR3 region has the DNA TGTGCCAGCAGCGACCGACAGGACTACGAGCAGTACTTC. It is translated as CASSDRQDYEQYF.

To note about this clone: Other DNA sequences within the sample encode an identical CDR3. The DNA for the CDR3 is TGTGCCAGTAGTACTTACACTGAAGCTTTCTTT. It encodes CASSTYTEAFF. This chain links TRBV19 with TRBJ1-1; D unclear. The CDR3 covers 11 residues. Looked up from germline, CDR1 is LNHDA and CDR2 is SQIVND (reference sequence). Trimming removed 4 bases at V and 3 bases at J, with 3 bases between.

V usage is TRBV7-9 and J usage is TRBJ1-1; no firm D call. This CDR3 has 18 amino acids. Trimming left V 4 bases short and J 1 base short, with 22 bases between. In germline, CDR1 is SEHNR, CDR2 FQNEAQ (reference sequence). The CDR3 DNA reads as TGTGCCAGCAGCTCGTCCATTCTCGTTGACCGACAGAACACTGAAGCTTTCTTT. Translation gives CASSSSILVDRQNTEAFF.

The chain joins TRBV6-6 to TRBJ1-1; a weak D match, TRBD1 (5 bases). The V gene's germline CDR1 is MNHNY and CDR2 SVGAGI (reference sequence). Trimming pared 5 bases from V and 0 bases from J, leaving 10 bases between. The CDR3 covers 14 residues. CDR3 DNA: TGTGCCAGCAGTCAGGGTCGTATGAACACTGAAGCTTTCTTT. It translates to CASSQGRMNTEAFF.

The V call is TRBV4-3, the J call TRBJ2-5; D tentatively fits TRBD1 or TRBD2 (5 bases each). The germline gives CDR1 LGHNA, CDR2 YSLEER. With 4 bases removed from V and 2 bases from J, the gap between germline ends came to 14 bases. The CDR3 is made up of 15 amino acids. CDR3 in amino acids: CASSPRDLPQETQYF. CDR3 coding DNA: TGCGCCAGCAGCCCTAGGGACCTCCCACAAGAGACCCAGTACTTC.

This sequence joins TRBV7-9 and TRBJ2-7; D may be TRBD1 (6 bases). This CDR3 comprises 14 residues. V shed 1 base and J shed 4 bases, with 11 bases lying between them. Germline lookup yields CDR1 SEHNR and CDR2 FQNEAQ (reference sequence). Written as DNA, the CDR3 is TGTGCCAGCAGCTTAGATGCAGGGGTGTACGAGCAGTACTTC. Translated: CASSLDAGVYEQYF.

The table lists this clone with a count of one. The V and J genes are TRBV27 and TRBJ2-1; 7 positions match TRBD1. Germline loops: CDR1 MNHEY, CDR2 SMNVEV (reference sequence). The V and J ends lost 4 bases and 4 bases, in that order; junction bases with no gene match: 7. CDR3 length equals 15 residues. Here the CDR3 reads CASSSDRERYNEQFF. In nucleotides, the CDR3 is TGTGCCAGCAGTTCCGACAGGGAACGGTACAATGAGCAGTTCTTC.

This sequence joins TRBV4-3 and TRBJ2-1; TRBD2 agrees at 10 bases. This CDR3 region has 20 residues. With 0 bases clipped from V and 1 base from J, the junction kept 12 bases outside the gene matches. Germline assignment: CDR1 LGHNA and CDR2 YSLEER. The CDR3 here is CASSQDRYLAGDLSYNEQFF. Here the CDR3 DNA reads TGCGCCAGCAGCCAAGATCGTTATCTAGCGGGAGACCTTTCCTACAATGAGCAGTTCTTC.

This clone occurred once. The gene calls are TRBV27 and TRBJ1-4, with 8 bases identical to TRBD1. V lost 4 bases to trimming and J lost 3 bases; unmatched junction nucleotides: 4. Germline V CDR1 and CDR2: MNHEY, SMNVEV (reference sequence). This CDR3 is built from 15 residues. This CDR3 is CASSWSQGANEKLFF. The CDR3 region has the DNA TGTGCCAGCAGTTGGTCACAGGGGGCTAATGAAAAACTGTTTTTT.

The V gene is TRBV6-1, the J gene TRBJ2-7; D remains unclear. The germline V gene has CDR1 MNHNS and CDR2 SASEGT. V lost 0 bases to trimming and J lost 6 bases, with 9 bases between them. This CDR3 has 13 amino acids. CDR3: CASSEARLSEQYF. The CDR3 DNA reads as TGTGCCAGCAGTGAAGCGCGGCTCAGCGAGCAGTACTTC.

The J gene is TRBJ2-7, the V gene TRBV25-1; 9 bases fit TRBD2. Per the germline V gene, CDR1 is MGHDK and CDR2 is SYGVNS. V lost 4 bases, J lost 0 bases, and 10 bases stayed unmatched. The CDR3 is 17 amino acids. The CDR3 sequence: CASSAGTSGWVSYEQYF. The CDR3 nucleotides are TGTGCCAGCAGTGCCGGTACTAGCGGGTGGGTCTCCTACGAGCAGTACTTC.

The chain uses TRBV28 and TRBJ1-4, with 9 bases matching TRBD1. This CDR3 region has 16 residues. Germline V gives CDR1 MDHEN, CDR2 SYDVKM. Trimming cost V 3 bases and J 5 bases; bases outside gene matches: 7. CDR3 sequence reads: CASSFLQGAPNEKLFF. The DNA for the CDR3 is TGTGCCAGCAGTTTTCTACAGGGGGCGCCGAATGAAAAACTGTTTTTT.

The rearrangement links TRBV19 to TRBJ2-2; D unresolved. V dropped 4 bases and J dropped 5 bases, with 5 bases sitting between them. Germline CDR1 is LNHDA and CDR2 is SQIVND (reference sequence). There are 12 residues in the CDR3. CDR3 protein: CASSKGTGELFF. The CDR3 DNA sequence: TGTGCCAGTAGTAAGGGAACCGGGGAGCTGTTTTTT.

This chain connects TRBV2 to TRBJ2-2; D gene uncertain. With 1 base removed from V and 0 bases from J, the gap between germline ends came to 12 bases. This CDR3 spans 17 amino acids. Per the germline V gene, CDR1 is SNHLY and CDR2 is FYNNEI. CDR3 residues: CASSEELELSNTGELFF. The CDR3 DNA reads as TGTGCCAGCAGTGAAGAGCTGGAACTCTCGAACACCGGGGAGCTGTTTTTT.

This chain uses TRBV28 with TRBJ1-5, with no clear D. V was pared by 4 bases and J by 0 bases, with 16 bases between. Germline V CDR1 and CDR2: MDHEN, SYDVKM. The CDR3 consists of 17 residues. DNA for the CDR3: TGTGCCAGCAGTTCCGGAAAAATGGCAAATAGCAATCAGCCCCAGCATTTT. Protein: CASSSGKMANSNQPQHF.